The 9 T cell receptor beta chains listed next were all sequenced from one sample in a study of CD8 T cells in Susac syndrome. A quantity of about 0.5 to 1 ug RNA underwent reverse transcription using random hexamers. TCRdb re-called the immunoSEQ multiplex PCR reads through MiXCR, storing one row per CDR3 protein. The sample records around 80,000 distinct CDR3 sequences, roughly 95% being singletons. The sample was CD8+ T cells from PBMCs. All receptors derive from a human donor with Susac syndrome.

V is TRBV5-6 and J is TRBJ2-5, with no clear D. Trimming shortened V by 4 bases and J by 4 bases, and 14 bases separated the two germline ends. The CDR3 consists of 14 residues. In germline, CDR1 is SGHDT, CDR2 YYEEEE. The CDR3 nucleotides are TGTGCCAGCAGCAAGAGAGGAAGACGAGAGACCCAGTACTTC. This codes for CASSKRGRRETQYF.

The chain is built from TRBV7-8 and TRBJ2-5; TRBD1 aligns across 7 bases. The germline V gene encodes CDR1 SGHVS and CDR2 FQNEAQ. After removal of 1 base from V and 9 bases from J, the junction contained 8 bases not matched to a gene. The CDR3 spans 14 residues. The CDR3 loop reads CASSLVDRVVSQYF. Written as DNA, the CDR3 is TGTGCCAGCAGCTTAGTTGACAGGGTGGTGTCCCAGTACTTC.

This chain joins TRBV30 and TRBJ2-3, with D maybe TRBD2 (6 bases). The CDR3 loop spans 13 amino acids. V lost 2 bases and J lost 5, with 11 bases in between. Germline V lookup: CDR1 GTSNPN, CDR2 SVGIG (reference sequence). The CDR3 is CAWSPEGGDTQYF. CDR3 bases: TGTGCCTGGAGTCCGGAGGGAGGAGATACGCAGTATTTT.

The chain uses TRBV12-3 or TRBV12-4 and TRBJ1-2; D gene uncertain. This CDR3 has 15 residues. V lost 7 bases and J lost 7, with 22 bases in between. The CDR3 spells CASTVLRDKLSGYTF. DNA for the CDR3: TGTGCCAGCACCGTTCTCCGGGATAAACTATCTGGCTACACCTTC.

The V call is TRBV11-2, the J call TRBJ2-5; D remains unclear. CDR1 SGHAT and CDR2 FQNNGV come from the germline V gene. CDR3 length: 13 residues. V lost 1 base to trimming and J lost 3 bases, with 6 bases between them. CDR3 protein: CASSLGVEETQYF. The CDR3 bases are TGTGCCAGCAGCTTAGGGGTCGAAGAGACCCAGTACTTC.

V usage is TRBV7-8 and J usage is TRBJ2-1, with 9 positions matching TRBD2. Looked up from germline, CDR1 is SGHVS and CDR2 is FQNEAQ. V was clipped by 1 base and J by 6 bases; unmatched bases: 7. This CDR3 comprises 16 residues. DNA of the CDR3: TGTGCCAGCAGCTTAGTTTGGCGGGGGGGTTTCAATGAGCAGTTCTTC. Translated: CASSLVWRGGFNEQFF.

The chain carries TRBV24-1 and TRBJ1-5; 8 positions agree with TRBD1. J gave up 3 bases and V 9 bases, and 6 bases lay outside the gene matches. Germline V CDR1 and CDR2: KGHDR, SFDVKD. This CDR3 is 14 amino acids long. The CDR3 loop reads CATAPGGFNQPQHF. The DNA of the CDR3 is TGTGCCACCGCGCCAGGGGGCTTCAATCAGCCCCAGCATTTT.

The count of this clonotype is one. The chain employs TRBV7-9 and TRBJ1-1; 7 nucleotides match TRBD1. The V segment lost 4 bases and the J segment 0 bases; nucleotides outside the gene matches: 8. CDR1 is SEHNR and CDR2 is FQNEAQ in the germline V gene (reference sequence). This CDR3 spans 16 amino acids. The CDR3 nucleotides read TGTGCCAGCAGCTCGTCCCGGGACAGTTTGAACACTGAAGCTTTCTTT. Protein sequence: CASSSSRDSLNTEAFF.

The V call is TRBV20-1, the J call TRBJ1-1, with D unresolved. Germline lookup yields CDR1 DFQATT and CDR2 SNEGSKA (reference sequence). Trimming removed 5 bases at V and 6 bases at J, with 13 bases between. The length of the CDR3 is 12 residues. CDR3 amino acids: CSAREGSAEAFF. The CDR3, as DNA: TGCAGTGCTCGTGAGGGATCCGCTGAAGCTTTCTTT.